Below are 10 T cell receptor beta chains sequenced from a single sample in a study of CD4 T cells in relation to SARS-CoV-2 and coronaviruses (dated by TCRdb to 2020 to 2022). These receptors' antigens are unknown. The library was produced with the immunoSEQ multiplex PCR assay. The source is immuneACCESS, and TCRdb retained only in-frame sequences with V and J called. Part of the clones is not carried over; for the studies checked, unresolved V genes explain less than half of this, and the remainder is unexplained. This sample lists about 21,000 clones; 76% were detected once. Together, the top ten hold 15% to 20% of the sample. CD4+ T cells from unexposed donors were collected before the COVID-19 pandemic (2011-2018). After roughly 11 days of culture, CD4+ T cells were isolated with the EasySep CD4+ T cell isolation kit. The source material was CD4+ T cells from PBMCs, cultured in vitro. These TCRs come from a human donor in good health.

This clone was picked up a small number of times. CDR3 residues: CASSYSRADTDTQYF. The CDR3 DNA reads as TGTGCCAGCAGTTACTCGCGTGCGGACACAGATACGCAGTATTTT. The J gene is TRBJ2-3, the V gene TRBV6-5; no clear D gene. V shed 0 bases and J shed 2 bases, with 9 bases lying between them. The CDR3 has 15 amino acids. Per germline, CDR1 MNHEY and CDR2 SVGAGI.

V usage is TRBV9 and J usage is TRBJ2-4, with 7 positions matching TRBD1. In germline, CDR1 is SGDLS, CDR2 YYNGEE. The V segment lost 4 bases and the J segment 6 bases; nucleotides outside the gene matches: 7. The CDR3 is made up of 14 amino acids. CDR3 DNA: TGTGCCAGCAGCTCAATAAACAGGGGAAACATTCAGTACTTC. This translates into CASSSINRGNIQYF. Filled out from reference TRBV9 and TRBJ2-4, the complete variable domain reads DSGVTQTPKHLITATGQRVTLRCSPRSGDLSVYWYQQSLDQGLQFLIQYYNGEERAKGNILERFSAQQFPDLHSELNLSSLELGDSALYFCASSSINRGNIQYFGAGTRLSVL.

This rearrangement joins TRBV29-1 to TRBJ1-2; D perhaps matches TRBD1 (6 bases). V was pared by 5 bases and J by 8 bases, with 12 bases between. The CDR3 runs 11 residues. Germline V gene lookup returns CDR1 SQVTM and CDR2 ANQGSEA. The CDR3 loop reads CSVNRVNGYTF. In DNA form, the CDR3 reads TGCAGCGTTAACAGGGTCAACGGCTACACCTTC.

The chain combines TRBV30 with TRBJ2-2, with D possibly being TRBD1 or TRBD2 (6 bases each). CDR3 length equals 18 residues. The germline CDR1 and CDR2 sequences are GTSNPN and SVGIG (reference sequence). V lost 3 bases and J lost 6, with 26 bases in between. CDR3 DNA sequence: TGTGCCTGGAGGATGGGACCCAAGGGGGGCAGACGGTCCGGGGAGCTGTTTTTT. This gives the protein CAWRMGPKGGRRSGELFF.

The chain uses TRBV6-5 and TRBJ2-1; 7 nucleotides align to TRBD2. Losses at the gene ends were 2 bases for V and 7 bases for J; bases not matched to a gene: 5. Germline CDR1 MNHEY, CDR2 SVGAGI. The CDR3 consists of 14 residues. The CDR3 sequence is CASSYQRDRNEQFF. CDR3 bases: TGTGCCAGCAGTTACCAGCGGGATAGGAATGAGCAGTTCTTC.

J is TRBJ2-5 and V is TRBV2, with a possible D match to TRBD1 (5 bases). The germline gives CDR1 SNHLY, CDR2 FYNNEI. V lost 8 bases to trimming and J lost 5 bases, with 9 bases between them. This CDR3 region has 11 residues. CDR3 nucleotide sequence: TGTGCCAGCGGGGCATTTGAGACCCAGTACTTC. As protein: CASGAFETQYF.

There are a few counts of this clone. This chain's CDR3 is CASMTGNNQPQHF. In DNA, the CDR3 is TGTGCCAGTATGACAGGCAACAATCAGCCCCAGCATTTT. This chain links TRBV19 with TRBJ1-5; D possibly corresponds to TRBD1 (6 bases). CDR3 length equals 13 residues. Germline loops: CDR1 LNHDA, CDR2 SQIVND (reference sequence). V dropped 7 bases and J dropped 3 bases, with 10 bases sitting between them.

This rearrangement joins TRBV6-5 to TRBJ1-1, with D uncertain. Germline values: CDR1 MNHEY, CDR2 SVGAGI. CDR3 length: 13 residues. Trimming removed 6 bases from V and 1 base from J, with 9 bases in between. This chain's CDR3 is CASSSRSNTEAFF. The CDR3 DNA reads TGTGCCAGCAGCAGCAGGTCGAACACTGAAGCTTTCTTT.

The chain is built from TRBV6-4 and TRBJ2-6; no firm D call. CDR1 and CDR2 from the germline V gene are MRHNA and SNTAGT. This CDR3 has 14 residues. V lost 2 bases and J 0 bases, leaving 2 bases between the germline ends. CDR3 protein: CASSDGSGANVLTF. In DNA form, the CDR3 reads TGTGCCAGCAGTGACGGCTCTGGGGCCAACGTCCTGACTTTC.

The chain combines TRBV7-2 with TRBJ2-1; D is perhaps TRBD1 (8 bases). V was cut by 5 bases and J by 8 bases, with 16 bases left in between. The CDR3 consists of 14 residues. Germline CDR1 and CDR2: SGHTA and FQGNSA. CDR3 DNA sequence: TGTGCCAGCAGCGTCGGACAGGGAGGGCATGAGCAGTTCTTC. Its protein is CASSVGQGGHEQFF.